The sequence of this T cell receptor beta chain was determined in a study of blood T cell repertoires in COVID-19. Across the whole study: Samples of COVID-19 (acute and convalescent) were obtained from the United States, Italy and Spain. Sources were T cells, B-cell-depleted T cells, or PBMCs; the material itself was cDNA or gDNA.

The repertoire was sequenced with immunoSEQ multiplex PCR; TCRdb's copy has only in-frame clones and lacks some. Among 56,000 or so clones, about 86% were seen once, and the ten largest hold under 5%. With 5 bases clipped from V and 3 bases from J, the junction kept 2 bases outside the gene matches. Germline V gene sequence: CDR1 MRHNA, CDR2 SNTAGT. The CDR3 runs to 13 residues. The material sequenced was peripheral blood. The sequence was obtained from a man aged 50 or older with acute or convalescent COVID-19. The chain employs TRBV6-4 and TRBJ1-1, with 8 bases lining up with TRBD1. The CDR3 DNA reads as TGTGCCAGCAGTTTGGACAGGGACACTGAAGCTTTCTTT. Translated: CASSLDRDTEAFF.